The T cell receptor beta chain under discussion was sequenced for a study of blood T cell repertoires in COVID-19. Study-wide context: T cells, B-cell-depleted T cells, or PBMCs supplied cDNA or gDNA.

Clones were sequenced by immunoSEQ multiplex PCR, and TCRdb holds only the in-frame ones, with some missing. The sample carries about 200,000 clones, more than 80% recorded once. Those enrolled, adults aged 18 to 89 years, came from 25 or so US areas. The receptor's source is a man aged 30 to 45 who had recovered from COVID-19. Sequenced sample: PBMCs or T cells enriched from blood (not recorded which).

The CDR3 sequence is CASSPPSGFDGYTF. The CDR3 nucleotides read TGTGCCAGCTCACCACCCTCAGGGTTTGATGGCTACACCTTC. V and J are TRBV18 and TRBJ1-2; a possible D gene is TRBD1 (5 bases). Germline V gene lookup returns CDR1 KGHSH and CDR2 LQKENI. The CDR3 has 14 residues. V shed 0 bases and J shed 6 bases, with 11 bases lying between them. Full variable domain (outside the CDR3, taken from reference TRBV18 and TRBJ1-2): NAGVMQNPRHLVRRRGQEARLRCSPMKGHSHVYWYRQLPEEGLKFMVYLQKENIIDESGMPKERFSAEFPKEGPSILRIQQVVRGDSAAYFCASSPPSGFDGYTFGSGTRLTVV.